This TCR beta chain was identified during a study of T-cell reconstitution after alpha-beta-depleted transplantation in children. Study findings and constraints: Approximately two months post-transplant, alpha-beta T cells reportedly originated from several hundred expanded graft clones.

Preparing the TCRbeta library involved the use of unique molecular identifiers. TCRdb re-called the PCR reads through MiXCR, storing one row per CDR3 protein. The sample holds more than 200,000 distinct CDR3 sequences; approximately 24% are singletons and the top ten take around 4.8%. This clonotype was counted a few times. Antigen specificity is unknown. The sequence was obtained from a female patient aged 2-9 years who had a stem cell transplant for congenital amegakaryocytic thrombocytopenia, so the T cells may come from the graft donor. Sequencing used PBMCs, mostly from graft donor cells, obtained 360 days after TCRalphabeta/CD19-depleted stem cell transplant.

CDR3 DNA sequence: TGTGCCAGCAGTGACTTGAACACCGGGGAGCTGTTTTTT. This gives the protein CASSDLNTGELFF. This chain uses TRBV5-6 with TRBJ2-2; D ambiguous. The CDR3 has 13 amino acids. V was trimmed by 5 bases and J by 1 base, leaving 6 bases between them. Germline lookup yields CDR1 SGHDT and CDR2 YYEEEE.